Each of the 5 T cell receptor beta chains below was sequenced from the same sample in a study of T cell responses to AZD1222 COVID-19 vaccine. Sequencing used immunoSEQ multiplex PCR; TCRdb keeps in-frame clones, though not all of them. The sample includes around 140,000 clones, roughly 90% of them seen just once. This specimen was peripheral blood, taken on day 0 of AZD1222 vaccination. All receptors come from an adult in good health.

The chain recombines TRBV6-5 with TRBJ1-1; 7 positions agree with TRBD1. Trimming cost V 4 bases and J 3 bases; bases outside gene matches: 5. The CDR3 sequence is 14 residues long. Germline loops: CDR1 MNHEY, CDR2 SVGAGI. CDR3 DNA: TGTGCCAGCAGTTTGAGGACAGGCGACACTGAAGCTTTCTTT. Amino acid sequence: CASSLRTGDTEAFF.

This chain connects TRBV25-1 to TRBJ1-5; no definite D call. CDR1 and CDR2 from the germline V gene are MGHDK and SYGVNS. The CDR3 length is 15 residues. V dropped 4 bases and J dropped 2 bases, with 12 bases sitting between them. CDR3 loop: CASSGVGGGNQPQHF. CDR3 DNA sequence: TGTGCCAGCAGTGGGGTGGGAGGTGGCAATCAGCCCCAGCATTTT.

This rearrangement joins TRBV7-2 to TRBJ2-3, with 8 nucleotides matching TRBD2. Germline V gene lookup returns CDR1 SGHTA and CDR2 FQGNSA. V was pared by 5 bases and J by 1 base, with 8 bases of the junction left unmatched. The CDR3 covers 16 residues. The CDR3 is CASSKDRGGRTDTQYF. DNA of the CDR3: TGTGCCAGCAGCAAAGATCGGGGGGGACGCACAGATACGCAGTATTTT.

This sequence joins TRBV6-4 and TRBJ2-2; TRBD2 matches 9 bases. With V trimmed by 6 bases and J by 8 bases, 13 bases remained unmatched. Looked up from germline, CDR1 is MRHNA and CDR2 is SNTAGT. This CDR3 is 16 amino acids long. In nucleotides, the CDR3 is TGTGCCAGCAGCCTGACTAGCGGACAACCCAGGGGGGAGCTGTTTTTT. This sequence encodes CASSLTSGQPRGELFF.

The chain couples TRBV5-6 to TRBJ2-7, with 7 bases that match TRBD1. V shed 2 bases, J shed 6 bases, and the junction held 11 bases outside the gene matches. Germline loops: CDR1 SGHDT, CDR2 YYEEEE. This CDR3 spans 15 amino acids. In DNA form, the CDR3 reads TGTGCCAGCAGCTTCGTGGACAGGCCGGGAAGCGAGCAGTACTTC. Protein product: CASSFVDRPGSEQYF. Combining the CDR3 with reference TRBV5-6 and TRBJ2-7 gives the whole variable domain DAGVTQSPTHLIKTRGQQVTLRCSPKSGHDTVSWYQQALGQGPQFIFQYYEEEERQRGNFPDRFSGHQFPNYSSELNVNALLLGDSALYLCASSFVDRPGSEQYFGPGTRLTVT.